This T cell receptor (beta chain) was found in a study of blood T cell repertoires in COVID-19. In the authors' methods: From reference gene primer amplification, estimates of nucleated cell counts were derived. Profiling relied on immunoSEQ multiplex PCR, and the TCRdb table lists in-frame clones only, not all of them. D and trimming come from the DNA, and the V and J calls and clone size come from that table. The sample has 130,000 or so clones, roughly 80% seen once. With 4 bases removed from V and 4 bases from J, the gap between germline ends came to 18 bases. The germline CDR1 and CDR2 sequences are SGHRS and YFSETQ. The length of the CDR3 is 15 residues.

What was sequenced was peripheral blood. The receptor comes from a human donor in a cohort sampled during active COVID-19. The chain carries TRBV5-1 and TRBJ2-7, with D perhaps TRBD2 (6 bases). CDR3 nucleotides: TGCGCCAGCAGCCTCTTGGGGGGAGGCCAGTACGAGCAGTACTTC. This gives the protein CASSLLGGGQYEQYF. Combining the CDR3 with reference TRBV5-1 and TRBJ2-7 gives the whole variable domain KAGVTQTPRYLIKTRGQQVTLSCSPISGHRSVSWYQQTPGQGLQFLFEYFSETQRNKGNFPGRFSGRQFSNSRSEMNVSTLELGDSALYLCASSLLGGGQYEQYFGPGTRLTVT.